The 30 T cell receptor beta chains reported below all come from one sample, sequenced in a study of blood T cell repertoires in COVID-19. Profiled with immunoSEQ multiplex PCR; TCRdb holds only in-frame clones, not every one. The sample lists 90,000 to 120,000 clones, more than 70% occurring once. Sequenced material: peripheral blood. The source of these receptors is a man in his forties or fifties with active or convalescent COVID-19.

The chain has TRBV19 and TRBJ2-7; 10 bases align to TRBD1. The V gene's germline CDR1 is LNHDA and CDR2 SQIVND (reference sequence). V lost 5 bases to trimming and J lost 6 bases; unmatched junction nucleotides: 7. This CDR3 is 14 amino acids long. The CDR3: CASSRDRGRGEQYF. DNA of the CDR3: TGTGCCAGTAGTCGGGACAGGGGAAGAGGCGAGCAGTACTTC.

The chain has TRBV6-6 and TRBJ2-6, with 7 bases identical to TRBD1. The CDR3 is 15 amino acids. Germline CDR1 is MNHNY and CDR2 is SVGAGI (reference sequence). The trim removed 6 bases at V and 2 bases at J, leaving 4 bases unmatched. The CDR3 DNA follows: TGTGCCAGCAGACTCGGGACAGCTGGGGCCAACGTCCTGACTTTC. It translates to CASRLGTAGANVLTF.

This chain uses TRBV28 with TRBJ2-7, with 10 positions matching TRBD1. Germline V gene data show CDR1 as MDHEN and CDR2 as SYDVKM. CDR3 length equals 15 residues. J lost 2 bases, V lost 2 bases, and 3 bases had no gene match. DNA for the CDR3: TGTGCCAGCAGTTTAGTGGGGACAGGGGCCTACGAGCAGTACTTC. Its translation: CASSLVGTGAYEQYF.

This chain joins TRBV7-2 and TRBJ2-5; TRBD2 matches 13 bases. From germline, CDR1 is SGHTA and CDR2 FQGNSA. CDR3 length: 15 residues. V shed 10 bases and J 2 bases; nucleotides not matched to a gene: 7. CDR3 nucleotide sequence: TGTGCCACCCCCGGGGGACTAGCGGGACAAGAGACCCAGTACTTC. Encoded protein: CATPGGLAGQETQYF.

This clone appeared once. The CDR3 nucleotides are TGTGCCAGCAGTGAAGCATTGACTAGCGGGAGGGCCTACGAGCAGTACTTC. Protein sequence: CASSEALTSGRAYEQYF. The chain combines TRBV6-1 with TRBJ2-7; 14 bases fit TRBD2. CDR1 is MNHNS and CDR2 is SASEGT in the germline V gene. Trimming took 0 bases from V and 2 from J; bases not matched to a gene: 3. The CDR3 is 17 residues long.

The table lists this clone with a count of one. J is TRBJ1-2 and V is TRBV18; the match to TRBD1 covers 10 bases. Germline trimming cut 2 bases from V and 6 bases from J; bases unmatched to any gene: 6. The germline gives CDR1 KGHSH, CDR2 LQKENI. The CDR3 has 15 amino acids. DNA of the CDR3: TGTGCCAGCTCACCAAACGGACAGGGGGGCGATGGCTACACCTTC. Translated, it gives CASSPNGQGGDGYTF.

The rearrangement joins TRBV28 to TRBJ1-5; a possible D gene is TRBD1 (5 bases). This CDR3 comprises 12 residues. Per the germline V gene, CDR1 is MDHEN and CDR2 is SYDVKM. Trimming took 10 bases from V and 6 from J, leaving 13 bases between them. The CDR3 nucleotides read TGTGCCACCACGGGGGACCTTCAGCCCCAGCATTTT. Amino acids: CATTGDLQPQHF.

The chain uses TRBV28 and TRBJ1-4; 7 bases are a match to TRBD1. With V trimmed by 6 bases and J by 7 bases, 8 bases remained unmatched. Per germline, CDR1 MDHEN and CDR2 SYDVKM. CDR3 length: 14 residues. The CDR3 spells CASRTQGPGEKLFF. The CDR3 DNA follows: TGTGCCAGCAGGACACAGGGGCCAGGTGAAAAACTGTTTTTT.

The V gene is TRBV30, the J gene TRBJ2-3; the match to TRBD1 covers 9 bases. J gave up 4 bases and V 4 bases, and 3 bases lay outside the gene matches. The CDR3 contains 13 residues. Per germline, CDR1 GTSNPN and CDR2 SVGIG (reference sequence). This chain's CDR3 is CAWTGQGADTQYF. DNA of the CDR3: TGTGCCTGGACGGGACAGGGTGCAGATACGCAGTATTTT.

The V gene is TRBV6-2 or TRBV6-3, the J gene TRBJ2-7; 9 nucleotides line up with TRBD2. V shed 0 bases, J shed 6 bases, and the junction held 6 bases outside the gene matches. Germline loops: CDR1 MNHEY, CDR2 SVGEGT. The CDR3 has 15 residues. Written as DNA, the CDR3 is TGTGCCAGCAGTTACTCGACTAGCGGCCACTCCGAGCAGTACTTC. Translated, it gives CASSYSTSGHSEQYF.

The CDR3 nucleotides read TGTGCCAGCAGTGTTACAACAGGGGACTCTGGAAACACCATATATTTT. Translation: CASSVTTGDSGNTIYF. This chain links TRBV6-1 with TRBJ1-3; 7 nucleotides agree with TRBD1. The CDR3 consists of 16 residues. Germline assignment: CDR1 MNHNS and CDR2 SASEGT. The V gene end was trimmed by 4 bases and the J gene end by 0 bases; junction bases not matched to a gene: 6.

The V and J genes are TRBV10-3 and TRBJ1-1, with a possible D match to TRBD1 (5 bases). The CDR3 contains 13 residues. Trimming cost V 9 bases and J 0 bases, with 11 bases left between them. The germline gives CDR1 ENHRY, CDR2 SYGVKD. The CDR3 DNA reads as TGTGCCATTCAACAGGAGTTGAACACTGAAGCTTTCTTT. The encoded protein is CAIQQELNTEAFF.

Judged by abundance, this clone is hyperexpanded. The gene calls are TRBV13 and TRBJ2-7; 9 bases agree with TRBD1. The CDR3 is 16 amino acids. J was trimmed by 4 bases and V by 5 bases; bases with no gene match: 12. CDR1 is PRHDT, CDR2 FYEKMQ, per germline (reference sequence). This CDR3 is CASSVTPGQGRYEQYF. The CDR3 bases are TGTGCCAGCAGCGTCACCCCGGGACAGGGAAGGTACGAGCAGTACTTC. The whole variable domain, filled in from reference TRBV13 and TRBJ2-7, reads AAGVIQSPRHLIKEKRETATLKCYPIPRHDTVYWYQQGPGQDPQFLISFYEKMQSDKGSIPDRFSAQQFSDYHSELNMSSLELGDSALYFCASSVTPGQGRYEQYFGPGTRLTVT.

Here the CDR3 DNA reads TGTGCCAGCAGCTTTATGGCTAGCTCCTACGAGCAGTACTTC. This codes for CASSFMASSYEQYF. J is TRBJ2-7 and V is TRBV7-9; D uncertain. CDR3 length: 14 residues. V shed 3 bases and J shed 0 bases, with 9 bases lying between them. CDR1 SEHNR and CDR2 FQNEAQ come from the germline V gene (reference sequence).

The chain is built from TRBV3-1 (or the pseudogene TRBV3-2) and TRBJ1-6; TRBD1 matches at 9 bases. Trimming took 2 bases from V and 7 from J; bases not matched to a gene: 6. Germline CDR1 and CDR2: LGHDT and YNNKEL (reference sequence). The CDR3 sequence is 16 residues long. Written as DNA, the CDR3 is TGTGCCAGCAGCCAAAGGGACAGGGTCGGGAATTCACCCCTCCACTTT. Protein sequence: CASSQRDRVGNSPLHF.

J is TRBJ1-5 and V is TRBV5-6; 9 bases fit TRBD1. Germline V lookup: CDR1 SGHDT, CDR2 YYEEEE. CDR3 length: 18 amino acids. Unmatched junction bases numbered 10, after V lost 3 bases and J lost 0 bases. CDR3 in amino acids: CASSSGTGSPNSNQPQHF. DNA of the CDR3: TGTGCCAGCAGCTCCGGGACAGGGTCCCCAAATAGCAATCAGCCCCAGCATTTT.

The CDR3 DNA reads TGTGCCAGTAGTACCCCCCAGGGGGCAGGAGCAGATACGCAGTATTTT. Its protein product is CASSTPQGAGADTQYF. This chain uses TRBV19 with TRBJ2-3, with 8 positions matching TRBD1. V trimming: 4 bases; J trimming: 4 bases; junction bases outside the gene matches: 10. This CDR3 is 16 amino acids long. Germline V gene lookup returns CDR1 LNHDA and CDR2 SQIVND (reference sequence).

The chain combines TRBV29-1 with TRBJ1-1, with D uncertain. The CDR3 is made up of 12 amino acids. Germline V gives CDR1 SQVTM, CDR2 ANQGSEA. Trimming cost V 7 bases and J 1 base, with 10 bases left between them. CDR3 sequence: CSAQASNTEAFF. The CDR3 coding sequence is TGCAGCGCGCAAGCTTCGAACACTGAAGCTTTCTTT.

The chain carries TRBV5-6 and TRBJ2-3, with 7 bases aligning to TRBD1. Germline V CDR1 and CDR2: SGHDT, YYEEEE. With V trimmed by 5 bases and J by 3 bases, 15 bases remained unmatched. The CDR3 has 17 amino acids. The chain's CDR3 is CASRTWVRPGGTDTQYF. In DNA, the CDR3 is TGTGCCAGCAGGACCTGGGTGCGGCCAGGGGGAACAGATACGCAGTATTTT. Full variable domain (missing parts from reference TRBV5-6 and TRBJ2-3): DAGVTQSPTHLIKTRGQQVTLRCSPKSGHDTVSWYQQALGQGPQFIFQYYEEEERQRGNFPDRFSGHQFPNYSSELNVNALLLGDSALYLCASRTWVRPGGTDTQYFGPGTRLTVL.

This chain joins TRBV5-6 and TRBJ2-4; D may be TRBD2 (6 bases). The V end was cut by 0 bases, the J end by 3 bases, with 10 bases between. This CDR3 has 15 amino acids. Germline CDR1 and CDR2: SGHDT and YYEEEE. The CDR3 DNA follows: TGTGCCAGCAGCTTGGCCAAGGGACTCAAAAACATTCAGTACTTC. Translating it yields CASSLAKGLKNIQYF.

Comment on this clone: This specimen includes other DNA sequences encoding the same CDR3. The chain recombines TRBV7-2 with TRBJ1-4, with TRBD1 identical over 8 bases. Germline CDR1 is SGHTA and CDR2 is FQGNSA. This CDR3 region has 15 residues. Unmatched junction bases numbered 3, after V lost 1 base and J lost 5 bases. CDR3 nucleotide sequence: TGTGCCAGCAGCTTAGGGCAGGGGGCGAATGAAAAACTGTTTTTT. Encoded protein: CASSLGQGANEKLFF.

V is TRBV3-1 (or the pseudogene TRBV3-2) and J is TRBJ2-7, with 8 bases identical to TRBD1. CDR1 is LGHDT, CDR2 YNNKEL, per germline (reference sequence). The CDR3 runs 14 residues. The J segment lost 7 bases and the V segment lost 8 bases, leaving 13 bases of the junction unmatched. CDR3 DNA: TGTGCCAGCGGGGACAGGACACGCCCCTGGGAGCAGTACTTC. Translated: CASGDRTRPWEQYF.

The chain links TRBV19 to TRBJ2-7; D not resolved. From germline, CDR1 is LNHDA and CDR2 SQIVND (reference sequence). The CDR3 loop spans 15 amino acids. The V end was cut by 3 bases, the J end by 0 bases, with 12 bases between. The CDR3: CASSIGPGSSYEQYF. In DNA, the CDR3 is TGTGCCAGTAGTATTGGTCCAGGCTCCTCCTACGAGCAGTACTTC. Combining the CDR3 with reference TRBV19 and TRBJ2-7 gives the whole variable domain DGGITQSPKYLFRKEGQNVTLSCEQNLNHDAMYWYRQDPGQGLRLIYYSQIVNDFQKGDIAEGYSVSREKKESFPLTVTSAQKNPTAFYLCASSIGPGSSYEQYFGPGTRLTVT.

The count of this clone is one. This chain connects TRBV4-1 to TRBJ2-5; TRBD2 matches 8 bases. Losses at the gene ends were 2 bases for V and 5 bases for J; bases not matched to a gene: 7. The CDR3 loop spans 15 amino acids. Germline V lookup: CDR1 MGHRA, CDR2 YSYEKL. CDR3 loop: CASSQMREAGETQYF. The CDR3 DNA follows: TGCGCCAGCAGCCAAATGCGGGAGGCCGGGGAGACCCAGTACTTC.

This chain connects TRBV5-4 to TRBJ2-1, with 9 nucleotides matching TRBD1. The CDR3 is 15 residues long. Germline-derived CDR1 and CDR2 are SGHNT and YYREEE (reference sequence). With V trimmed by 2 bases and J by 5 bases, 5 bases remained unmatched. The CDR3 here is CASSFVWTGDNEQFF. The CDR3 DNA reads as TGTGCCAGCAGCTTCGTCTGGACAGGGGACAATGAGCAGTTCTTC.

This chain connects TRBV5-1 to TRBJ1-2, with TRBD1 matching 7 bases. The CDR3 is 14 residues long. V lost 4 bases to trimming and J lost 4 bases; unmatched junction nucleotides: 7. Germline V gene sequence: CDR1 SGHRS, CDR2 YFSETQ. The CDR3, as DNA: TGCGCCAGCAGCGGTTCGACAGGGACCTATGGCTACACCTTC. Amino acid sequence: CASSGSTGTYGYTF. The variable domain in full, completed from reference TRBV5-1 and TRBJ1-2, reads KAGVTQTPRYLIKTRGQQVTLSCSPISGHRSVSWYQQTPGQGLQFLFEYFSETQRNKGNFPGRFSGRQFSNSRSEMNVSTLELGDSALYLCASSGSTGTYGYTFGSGTRLTVV.

The CDR3 sequence is CASNQGGASSYEQYF. The CDR3 coding sequence is TGTGCCAGCAATCAAGGGGGCGCTAGCTCCTACGAGCAGTACTTC. The chain uses TRBV27 and TRBJ2-7, with 7 bases identical to TRBD1. Germline trimming cut 7 bases from V and 0 bases from J; bases unmatched to any gene: 9. Germline loops: CDR1 MNHEY, CDR2 SMNVEV (reference sequence). This CDR3 has 15 residues.

The chain uses TRBV28 and TRBJ2-7, with D possibly TRBD1 on 7 matching bases. This CDR3 is 15 amino acids long. Germline loops: CDR1 MDHEN, CDR2 SYDVKM. The V end lost 6 bases, the J end lost 6 bases, and 21 bases lay between the germline ends. CDR3 DNA sequence: TGTGCCAGCAGCCCTTTTTCAGGGGGGCGGCTCGAGCAGTACTTC. This encodes CASSPFSGGRLEQYF. The full variable domain, its missing parts supplied by reference TRBV28 and TRBJ2-7, is DVKVTQSSRYLVKRTGEKVFLECVQDMDHENMFWYRQDPGLGLRLIYFSYDVKMKEKGDIPEGYSVSREKKERFSLILESASTNQTSMYLCASSPFSGGRLEQYFGPGTRLTVT.

The chain has TRBV11-2 and TRBJ2-5; 9 bases agree with TRBD1. From germline, CDR1 is SGHAT and CDR2 FQNNGV. The ends lost 6 bases at V and 2 bases at J; junction bases unmatched: 7. The CDR3 loop spans 15 amino acids. The CDR3 protein is CASSPGQGEQETQYF. DNA of the CDR3: TGTGCCAGCAGTCCGGGACAGGGAGAACAAGAGACCCAGTACTTC.

This rearrangement joins TRBV5-5 to TRBJ1-5; D not certain. Trimming took 5 bases from V and 9 from J, leaving 15 bases between them. Germline V CDR1 and CDR2: SGHKS, YYEKEE (reference sequence). The CDR3 has 13 residues. CDR3 DNA sequence: TGTGCCAGCAGAAGGACGGAGGTTGGGCCCCAGCATTTT. Translation gives CASRRTEVGPQHF.